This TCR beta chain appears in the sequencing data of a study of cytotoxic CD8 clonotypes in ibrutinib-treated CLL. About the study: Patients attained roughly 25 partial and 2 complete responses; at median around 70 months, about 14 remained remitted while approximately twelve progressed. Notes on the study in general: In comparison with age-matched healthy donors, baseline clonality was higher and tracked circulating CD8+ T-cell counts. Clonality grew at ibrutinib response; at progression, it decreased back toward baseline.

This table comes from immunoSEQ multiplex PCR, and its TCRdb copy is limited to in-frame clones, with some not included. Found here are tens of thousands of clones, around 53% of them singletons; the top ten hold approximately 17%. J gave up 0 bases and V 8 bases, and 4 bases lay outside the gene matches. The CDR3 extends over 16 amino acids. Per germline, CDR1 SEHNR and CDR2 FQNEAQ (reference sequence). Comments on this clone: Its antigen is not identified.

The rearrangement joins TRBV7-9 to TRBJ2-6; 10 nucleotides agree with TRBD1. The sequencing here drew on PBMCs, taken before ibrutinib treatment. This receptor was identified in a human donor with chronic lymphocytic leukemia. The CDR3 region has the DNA TGTGCCAGCGGAGGACAGGGGGGCTCTGGGGCCAACGTCCTGACTTTC. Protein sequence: CASGGQGGSGANVLTF.